This passage covers 19 T cell receptor beta chains from one sample sequenced in a study of blood T cell repertoires in COVID-19. Using immunoSEQ multiplex PCR, the repertoire was profiled, and TCRdb retains in-frame clones only, with some absent. Of about 260,000 clones detected, roughly four fifths appear once; the ten largest clones hold under 2%. The source material was peripheral blood. The receptors shown here come from a woman older than 75 with acute or convalescent COVID-19.

The chain links TRBV2 to TRBJ1-1; D is possibly TRBD1 (6 bases). Germline V gives CDR1 SNHLY, CDR2 FYNNEI. CDR3 length: 14 amino acids. V lost 10 bases to trimming and J lost 0 bases, with 15 bases between them. The CDR3 bases are TGTGCCACACGACCGGGACAAGTGAACACTGAAGCTTTCTTT. Amino acid sequence: CATRPGQVNTEAFF.

This clone appeared once. V is TRBV19 and J is TRBJ1-1; 8 positions agree with TRBD1. The CDR3 covers 14 residues. The junction had 8 bases not matched to a gene; V was cut back by 8 bases and J by 3 bases. Per germline, CDR1 LNHDA and CDR2 SQIVND (reference sequence). The CDR3 spells CASQPQGGYTEAFF. The CDR3 DNA sequence: TGTGCCAGTCAACCACAGGGGGGGTACACTGAAGCTTTCTTT.

This chain connects TRBV4-3 to TRBJ1-2; no reliable D call. V shed 1 base and J shed 4 bases, with 13 bases lying between them. Germline CDR1 reads LGHNA; CDR2 reads YSLEER. The CDR3 runs to 15 residues. As DNA, the CDR3 is TGCGCCAGCAGCCAAGCCGAGGGAATGGGCTATGGCTACACCTTC. It codes for CASSQAEGMGYGYTF.

The chain has TRBV11-1 and TRBJ2-7, with D uncertain. Trimming took off 3 bases at V and 0 bases at J, with 12 bases between the two ends. Germline V gene lookup returns CDR1 SGHAT and CDR2 FQDESV (reference sequence). The CDR3 length is 15 residues. The CDR3 region is CASSFRQTNSYEQYF. Written as DNA, the CDR3 is TGTGCCAGCAGCTTTCGGCAGACAAACTCCTACGAGCAGTACTTC.

The chain joins TRBV5-5 to TRBJ1-3; D is perhaps TRBD1 (5 bases). The CDR3 is 13 amino acids. V lost 4 bases to trimming and J lost 4 bases, with 9 bases between them. Germline V gene data show CDR1 as SGHKS and CDR2 as YYEKEE (reference sequence). Written as DNA, the CDR3 is TGTGCCAGCAGCCCAGGGTTGGGAAACACCATATATTTT. Protein product: CASSPGLGNTIYF.

The CDR3, as DNA: TGTGCCCACAGGGGCAGGATGAACACTGAAGCTTTCTTT. This translates into CAHRGRMNTEAFF. The J gene is TRBJ1-1, the V gene TRBV28; the match to TRBD1 covers 7 bases. This CDR3 has 13 amino acids. CDR1 is MDHEN and CDR2 is SYDVKM in the germline V gene. V lost 11 bases and J lost 0; bases outside the gene matches: 6. Variable domain in full (rest from reference TRBV28 and TRBJ1-1): DVKVTQSSRYLVKRTGEKVFLECVQDMDHENMFWYRQDPGLGLRLIYFSYDVKMKEKGDIPEGYSVSREKKERFSLILESASTNQTSMYLCAHRGRMNTEAFFGQGTRLTVV.

V and J are TRBV5-5 and TRBJ2-1, with 9 bases lining up with TRBD1. V lost 5 bases and J lost 3; bases outside the gene matches: 15. Germline lookup yields CDR1 SGHKS and CDR2 YYEKEE (reference sequence). The CDR3 has 18 amino acids. CDR3 nucleotide sequence: TGTGCCAGCAGACTTGGGACAGGGATAGGAAGGGTCTACAATGAGCAGTTCTTC. It is translated as CASRLGTGIGRVYNEQFF.

The chain links TRBV6-5 to TRBJ2-3; tentatively, D is TRBD2 (6 bases). The germline V gene has CDR1 MNHEY and CDR2 SVGAGI. V was pared by 11 bases and J by 2 bases, with 17 bases between. The CDR3 length is 14 residues. The CDR3, as DNA: TGTGCCGTTAAGGCGGGAACACCCACAGATACGCAGTATTTT. Residues: CAVKAGTPTDTQYF.

This clone was seen only once. V gene TRBV25-1 combines with J gene TRBJ2-5; TRBD1 matches 9 bases. This CDR3 is built from 17 residues. Germline-derived CDR1 and CDR2 are MGHDK and SYGVNS. J lost 4 bases, V lost 1 base, and 10 bases had no gene match. CDR3 sequence: CASSEFRTGGLGETQYF. In DNA, the CDR3 is TGTGCCAGCAGTGAATTTCGCACAGGGGGCCTCGGAGAGACCCAGTACTTC.

The chain carries TRBV18 and TRBJ1-1, with D uncertain. Trimming removed 1 base at V and 1 base at J, with 19 bases between. Germline loops: CDR1 KGHSH, CDR2 LQKENI. This CDR3 is 18 amino acids long. This chain's CDR3 is CASSPQRGFDATNTEAFF. The CDR3 coding sequence is TGTGCCAGCTCACCACAGCGCGGGTTTGACGCCACGAACACTGAAGCTTTCTTT.

V gene TRBV5-1 combines with J gene TRBJ1-5; 7 bases fit TRBD1. CDR1 and CDR2 from the germline V gene are SGHRS and YFSETQ. Trimming removed 0 bases from V and 2 bases from J; junction bases left unmatched: 2. The CDR3 runs 15 residues. In DNA form, the CDR3 reads TGCGCCAGCAGCTTGGAAGGGGGCGGCAATCAGCCCCAGCATTTT. Translation gives CASSLEGGGNQPQHF.

This sequence joins TRBV6-8 and TRBJ2-7; 11 bases are shared with TRBD2. V shed 3 bases, J shed 3 bases, and the junction held 13 bases outside the gene matches. This CDR3 spans 18 amino acids. Germline V gives CDR1 MNHGY, CDR2 SAAAGT. The CDR3 loop is CASSYQRELAGVLYEQYF. The CDR3 nucleotides are TGTGCCAGCAGTTATCAACGGGAACTAGCGGGGGTCCTCTACGAGCAGTACTTC.

The CDR3 sequence: CASSLVLLRETQYF. As DNA, the CDR3 is TGTGCCAGCAGCTTAGTGTTACTAAGGGAGACCCAGTACTTC. This sequence joins TRBV7-2 and TRBJ2-5; D uncertain. Germline CDR1 reads SGHTA; CDR2 reads FQGNSA. Trimming took off 1 base at V and 5 bases at J, with 11 bases between the two ends. This CDR3 contains 14 residues.

The chain links TRBV4-1 to TRBJ1-2, with D maybe TRBD1 (5 bases). Germline V gene sequence: CDR1 MGHRA, CDR2 YSYEKL. This CDR3 comprises 15 residues. Trimming removed 0 bases at V and 0 bases at J, with 8 bases between. CDR3 in DNA: TGCGCCAGCAGCCAAGATAAGGGGACTAACTATGGCTACACCTTC. Its protein is CASSQDKGTNYGYTF.

The gene calls are TRBV12-3 or TRBV12-4 and TRBJ1-2, with a possible D match to TRBD1 (5 bases). Trimming removed 2 bases at V and 6 bases at J, with 10 bases between. The CDR3 is made up of 13 amino acids. CDR3 sequence (DNA): TGTGCCAGCAGTTTAAGGGGTCAGCATGGCTACACCTTC. Translated: CASSLRGQHGYTF.

The chain combines TRBV5-4 with TRBJ1-2; D is perhaps TRBD1 (5 bases). The CDR3 contains 16 residues. From germline, CDR1 is SGHNT and CDR2 YYREEE (reference sequence). V was trimmed by 0 bases and J by 8 bases, leaving 20 bases between them. CDR3 nucleotides: TGTGCCAGCAGCTTGGAGGGGCGGCTGTTGGAGAGCGGCTACACCTTC. This gives the protein CASSLEGRLLESGYTF.

The chain carries TRBV4-3 and TRBJ2-2; D gene unclear. Per the germline V gene, CDR1 is LGHNA and CDR2 is YSLEER. The CDR3 runs to 12 residues. Trimming removed 1 base at V and 8 bases at J, with 5 bases between. The CDR3 is CASSQGRGELFF. Written as DNA, the CDR3 is TGCGCCAGCAGCCAAGGGAGAGGGGAGCTGTTTTTT.

The rearrangement joins TRBV5-6 to TRBJ1-3; tentatively, D is TRBD1 (5 bases). The CDR3 runs 16 residues. CDR1 is SGHDT and CDR2 is YYEEEE in the germline V gene. Trimming cost V 7 bases and J 0 bases, with 17 bases left between them. In DNA, the CDR3 is TGTGCCAGCCGGAAGAGGGGACTCAGCTCTGGAAACACCATATATTTT. Amino acids: CASRKRGLSSGNTIYF.

V usage is TRBV6-2 or TRBV6-3 and J usage is TRBJ1-2, with 8 bases lining up with TRBD1. Losses at the gene ends were 5 bases for V and 1 base for J; bases not matched to a gene: 12. The germline CDR1 and CDR2 sequences are MNHEY and SVGEGT. CDR3 length: 17 residues. This CDR3 reads CASSPRDRRTFNYGYTF. In DNA form, the CDR3 reads TGTGCCAGCAGTCCCCGGGACAGGAGGACCTTTAACTATGGCTACACCTTC.